The 27 T cell receptor beta chains below all came from one sample that was sequenced in a study of Graves' ophthalmopathy and Graves' hyperthyroidism. Amplification targeted the TCR beta CDR3 regions, with RNA transcripts as the source material. Amplification began with first-round RT-PCR using HTBI primers, then second-round multiplex PCR was performed. Using its own MiXCR run on the multiplex PCR reads, TCRdb lists one record per CDR3 protein. The sample holds 300,000 to 500,000 distinct CDR3 sequences, approximately 15% seen once. What was sequenced was peripheral blood. The source of these receptors is a woman between 18 and 30 years old with stable Graves' hyperthyroidism.

The chain uses TRBV29-1 and TRBJ1-2, with 8 bases aligning to TRBD1. CDR1 and CDR2 (germline): SQVTM, ANQGSEA. Losses at the gene ends were 4 bases for V and 1 base for J; bases not matched to a gene: 8. The CDR3 covers 15 residues. This chain's CDR3 is CSVGAPGGFNYGYTF. CDR3 coding DNA: TGCAGCGTTGGAGCCCCAGGGGGCTTTAACTATGGCTACACCTTC.

This clonotype was observed many times. This chain connects TRBV12-3 or TRBV12-4 to TRBJ1-2, with 11 bases matching TRBD1. V shed 6 bases, J shed 4 bases, and the junction held 13 bases outside the gene matches. The CDR3 is 17 amino acids. In DNA form, the CDR3 reads TGTGCCAGCAGCCCGGACAGGGGGCGCCGGGAAGTCTATGGCTACACCTTC. Its translation: CASSPDRGRREVYGYTF.

This clonotype has at least ten counts. This chain connects TRBV11-2 to TRBJ2-7; D gene unclear. CDR1 is SGHAT and CDR2 is FQNNGV in the germline V gene. V was pared by 0 bases and J by 6 bases, with 3 bases between. The CDR3 is made up of 11 amino acids. In DNA, the CDR3 is TGTGCCAGCAGCTTAGATTTCGAGCAGTACTTC. This codes for CASSLDFEQYF.

As for this clonotype: Sequence at one end of the junction differs from germline and may be a read error. The genes are TRBV12-3 or TRBV12-4 and TRBJ2-7; D unclear. The CDR3 has 11 residues. In nucleotides, the CDR3 is TGTGCCAGCAGTCTCGGGTACGAGCAGTGCTTC. This codes for CASSLGYEQCF.

This chain connects TRBV3-1 to TRBJ1-2, with 8 positions matching TRBD1. V trimming: 3 bases; J trimming: 4 bases; junction bases outside the gene matches: 7. The CDR3 spans 15 residues. Germline loops: CDR1 LGHDT, CDR2 YNNKEL (reference sequence). CDR3 DNA: TGTGCCAGCAGCCATTACAGGGGGAGACGCTATGGCTACACCTTC. This codes for CASSHYRGRRYGYTF.

This clonotype occurred once. A much larger clonotype is one base distant, so this may be a read error. This chain joins TRBV28 and TRBJ2-4; D uncertain. Germline V lookup: CDR1 MDHEN, CDR2 SYDVKM. This CDR3 has 12 residues. CDR3 DNA: TGTGCCAGCAGTTCGCCAGGAAACATGCAGTACTTC. Its protein product is CASSSPGNMQYF.

This clonotype showed up many times. This chain joins TRBV28 and TRBJ2-6; D remains unclear. CDR1 is MDHEN, CDR2 SYDVKM, per germline. The CDR3 has 16 amino acids. Trimming left V 4 bases short and J 1 base short, with 11 bases between. The CDR3 loop is CASSSDRRSGANVLTF. The CDR3 nucleotides read TGTGCCAGCAGTTCGGACCGACGTTCTGGGGCCAACGTCCTGACTTTC. Supplemented by reference TRBV28 and TRBJ2-6, the full variable domain reads DVKVTQSSRYLVKRTGEKVFLECVQDMDHENMFWYRQDPGLGLRLIYFSYDVKMKEKGDIPEGYSVSREKKERFSLILESASTNQTSMYLCASSSDRRSGANVLTFGAGSRLTVL.

V is TRBV27 and J is TRBJ1-1; no firm D call. The V and J ends lost 4 bases and 0 bases respectively, with 12 bases between them. Germline V gene data show CDR1 as MNHEY and CDR2 as SMNVEV (reference sequence). CDR3 length equals 15 residues. CDR3 sequence: CASSCIGPLNTEAFF. In nucleotides, the CDR3 is TGTGCCAGCAGTTGCATCGGACCGTTGAACACTGAAGCTTTCTTT.

This clonotype was seen many times. The CDR3 DNA follows: TGTGCCAGCAGCCCCCAGACAGGTGGCTACACCTTC. Amino acid sequence: CASSPQTGGYTF. The rearrangement joins TRBV12-3 or TRBV12-4 to TRBJ1-2; perhaps TRBD1 as D (6 bases). Deletions cut 6 bases from V and 7 bases from J, with 12 bases between. There are 12 residues in the CDR3.

This clonotype was detected many times. The rearrangement links TRBV28 to TRBJ2-7, with TRBD1 matching 8 bases. Germline-derived CDR1 and CDR2 are MDHEN and SYDVKM. This CDR3 has 14 amino acids. V lost 5 bases, J lost 5 bases, and 8 bases stayed unmatched. In DNA form, the CDR3 reads TGTGCCAGCAGTCTCCGGGACAGGAAGGACGAGCAGTACTTC. It codes for CASSLRDRKDEQYF.

In its sample, this clonotype was seen a few times. The V gene is TRBV2, the J gene TRBJ1-1; D remains ambiguous. Germline CDR1 and CDR2: SNHLY and FYNNEI. V was shortened by 8 bases and J by 0 bases, with 16 bases between the two germline ends. The CDR3 totals 15 residues. The CDR3: CASATSSNMNTEAFF. CDR3 DNA sequence: TGTGCCAGCGCCACGTCTTCTAACATGAACACTGAAGCTTTCTTT. Supplemented by reference TRBV2 and TRBJ1-1, the full variable domain reads EPEVTQTPSHQVTQMGQEVILRCVPISNHLYFYWYRQILGQKVEFLVSFYNNEISEKSEIFDDQFSVERPDGSNFTLKIRSTKLEDSAMYFCASATSSNMNTEAFFGQGTRLTVV.

The chain employs TRBV3-1 and TRBJ1-1, with 9 bases aligning to TRBD1. The CDR3 consists of 16 residues. J gave up 4 bases and V 5 bases, and 11 bases lay outside the gene matches. From germline, CDR1 is LGHDT and CDR2 YNNKEL (reference sequence). The CDR3 region has the DNA TGTGCCAGCAGCTCCCGACTTCGGGACAGGGTCACTGAAGCTTTCTTT. This encodes CASSSRLRDRVTEAFF.

A remark on this clonotype: Since a much larger clone is just one base distant, this may be a read error. This chain links TRBV2 with TRBJ2-5, with TRBD2 matching over 12 bases. This CDR3 comprises 15 residues. In germline, CDR1 is SNHLY, CDR2 FYNNEI. For the CDR3, the DNA is TGTGTCAGCAGCCCCCTGGGACTAGCGGGAGAGACCCAGTACTTC. Its translation: CVSSPLGLAGETQYF.

The table lists this clonotype with many counts. The chain uses TRBV29-1 and TRBJ2-7; 8 nucleotides align to TRBD1. Germline V gives CDR1 SQVTM, CDR2 ANQGSEA. Germline trimming cut 0 bases from V and 12 bases from J; bases unmatched to any gene: 1. The CDR3 runs to 10 residues. CDR3 amino acids: CSVEEQGVYF. The CDR3 DNA is TGCAGCGTTGAAGAACAGGGGGTGTACTTC.

This clonotype was counted only a few times. The gene calls are TRBV11-3 and TRBJ1-5; unclear D gene. This CDR3 has 13 residues. V was clipped by 2 bases and J by 6 bases, with 8 bases between them. Germline V lookup: CDR1 SGHNT, CDR2 YENEEA. Written as DNA, the CDR3 is TGTGCCAGCAGCTTAAACTTCGCTCAGCCCCAGCATTTT. Its translation is CASSLNFAQPQHF.

This clonotype was counted ten times or more. This chain's CDR3 is CSASTGGTQPQHF. The CDR3 DNA reads as TGCAGTGCTAGTACGGGGGGCACTCAGCCCCAGCATTTT. J is TRBJ1-5 and V is TRBV20-1; D is possibly TRBD1 (6 bases). With 3 bases removed from V and 6 bases from J, the gap between germline ends came to 12 bases. The germline gives CDR1 DFQATT, CDR2 SNEGSKA (reference sequence). This CDR3 is 13 amino acids long.

This clonotype showed up many times. V usage is TRBV7-9 and J usage is TRBJ1-2; D gene ambiguous. CDR3 length equals 14 residues. The germline V gene has CDR1 SEHNR and CDR2 FQNEAQ (reference sequence). The V end was cut by 6 bases, the J end by 8 bases, with 19 bases between. The CDR3, as DNA: TGTGCCAGCAGTCCCGGACCGGGTTTGGGGGGCTACACCTTC. This codes for CASSPGPGLGGYTF.

The table lists this clonotype with many counts. This chain connects TRBV27 to TRBJ1-2; 7 nucleotides match TRBD1. This CDR3 comprises 18 residues. The V gene's germline CDR1 is MNHEY and CDR2 SMNVEV (reference sequence). After removal of 5 bases from V and 0 bases from J, the junction contained 15 bases not matched to a gene. CDR3 amino acids: CASSPTSQGQASNYGYTF. As DNA, the CDR3 is TGTGCCAGCAGTCCTACCTCCCAAGGACAGGCGTCTAACTATGGCTACACCTTC.

For this clonotype: A read error is possible here, since a much larger clone lies one base away. V usage is TRBV7-8 and J usage is TRBJ1-5; 7 positions agree with TRBD1. In germline, CDR1 is SGHVS, CDR2 FQNEAQ. The CDR3 contains 15 residues. CDR3: CASILNRGDRQPQHF. The CDR3 DNA reads TGTGCCAGCATCTTAAACAGGGGAGATAGGCAGCCCCAGCATTTT.

As concerns this clonotype: It may be a read error: a sequence one base away is much more abundant. The chain employs TRBV7-2 and TRBJ2-2; D uncertain. The CDR3 spans 13 residues. V was shortened by 5 bases and J by 4 bases, with 8 bases between the two germline ends. CDR1 SGHTA and CDR2 FQGNSA come from the germline V gene. The CDR3 nucleotides are TGTGCCAGCAGCCCGGGCCTCACCGGGGAGCTGTTTTTT. It is translated as CASSPGLTGELFF.

This clonotype has at least ten counts. This chain links TRBV11-2 with TRBJ2-7; the D gene is possibly TRBD2 (6 bases). In germline, CDR1 is SGHAT, CDR2 FQNNGV. Trimming took 5 bases from V and 5 from J, leaving 22 bases between them. The CDR3 extends over 16 amino acids. In DNA, the CDR3 is TGTGCCAGCAGCGTAGTAGTTACCCCGGGACTCCACGAGCAGTACTTC. The encoded protein is CASSVVVTPGLHEQYF.

This clonotype showed up just once. A clone one base away is much larger, so this may be a read error. The V and J genes are TRBV19 and TRBJ1-2; 8 bases agree with TRBD1. Germline CDR1 is LNHDA and CDR2 is SQIVND (reference sequence). The length of the CDR3 is 13 residues. Trimming took 7 bases from V and 8 from J; bases not matched to a gene: 9. The CDR3 DNA sequence: TGTGCCAGTAATCAGGACAGGGTGGAAGGCTACACCTTC. Protein product: CASNQDRVEGYTF.

J is TRBJ2-7 and V is TRBV7-3, with 13 bases fitting TRBD2. The CDR3 consists of 13 residues. V was clipped by 4 bases and J by 9 bases; unmatched bases: 3. Germline lookup yields CDR1 SGHTA and CDR2 FQGTGA. The CDR3 loop reads CASSSGTSGMQYF. DNA for the CDR3: TGTGCCAGCAGCTCCGGGACTAGCGGGATGCAGTACTTC. Using reference TRBV7-3 and TRBJ2-7 for the parts outside the CDR3, the full variable domain is GAGVSQTPSNKVTEKGKYVELRCDPISGHTALYWYRQSLGQGPEFLIYFQGTGAADDSGLPNDRFFAVRPEGSVSTLKIQRTERGDSAVYLCASSSGTSGMQYFGPGTRLTVT.

This clonotype was observed many times. The rearrangement joins TRBV27 to TRBJ1-1; 7 bases are a match to TRBD1. V lost 5 bases, J lost 7 bases, and 10 bases stayed unmatched. The germline CDR1 and CDR2 sequences are MNHEY and SMNVEV (reference sequence). The CDR3 runs 14 residues. The CDR3 is CASSPLLGTVEAFF. CDR3 sequence (DNA): TGTGCCAGCAGTCCTCTCCTGGGGACAGTTGAAGCTTTCTTT.

In this sample, this clonotype turned up many times. The V call is TRBV18, the J call TRBJ1-5; no reliable D call. The V end was cut by 3 bases, the J end by 0 bases, with 12 bases between. The CDR3 has 16 amino acids. Germline values: CDR1 KGHSH, CDR2 LQKENI. CDR3 loop: CASSPQSRHSNQPQHF. The CDR3 nucleotides read TGTGCCAGCTCACCTCAGTCCCGACATAGCAATCAGCCCCAGCATTTT.

There are many counts of this clonotype. The rearrangement uses TRBV12-3 or TRBV12-4 and TRBJ2-7; D could derive from TRBD1 or TRBD2 (5 bases each). This CDR3 contains 13 residues. V lost 7 bases, J lost 3 bases, and 13 bases lay in between. Here the CDR3 reads CASTSLGDYEQYF. The CDR3 nucleotides read TGTGCCAGCACCAGTTTGGGGGACTACGAGCAGTACTTC.

This chain uses TRBV7-3 with TRBJ2-5, with unresolved D. Germline V CDR1 and CDR2: SGHTA, FQGTGA. V was trimmed by 3 bases and J by 3 bases, leaving 8 bases between them. There are 13 residues in the CDR3. The CDR3 region is CASSFQTEETQYF. For the CDR3, the DNA is TGTGCCAGCAGCTTTCAAACTGAAGAGACCCAGTACTTC.